The 7 T cell receptor beta chains given below trace back to one sample, sequenced in a study of blood T cells in healthy people across ages. PCR was performed a second time for about 6 to 11 cycles using a sample-barcoded 5' primer and a J-beta primer mix. TCRdb ran MiXCR on the 5' RACE reads and lists one entry per CDR3 protein. The data show hundreds of thousands of distinct CDR3 sequences, less than 35% seen once. The sequenced material came from blood. These receptor sequences come from a woman over 75 in good health.

In this sample, this clonotype turned up a few times. The J gene is TRBJ2-3, the V gene TRBV7-2; D possibly corresponds to TRBD1 (6 bases). Trimming left V 4 bases short and J 4 bases short, with 12 bases between. The CDR3 is 14 amino acids. Germline CDR1 and CDR2: SGHTA and FQGNSA. DNA of the CDR3: TGTGCCAGCAGCTCCGTAAACAGGGCAGATACGCAGTATTTT. This gives the protein CASSSVNRADTQYF. The entire variable domain, with the rest obtained from reference TRBV7-2 and TRBJ2-3, is as follows: GAGVSQSPSNKVTEKGKDVELRCDPISGHTALYWYRQSLGQGLEFLIYFQGNSAPDKSGLPSDRFSAERTGGSVSTLTIQRTQQEDSAVYLCASSSVNRADTQYFGPGTRLTVL.

This clonotype was counted ten times or more. In DNA, the CDR3 is TGTGCCAGCAGCACGACAGACGGATCGGCTATCCTCCACTTT. The encoded protein is CASSTTDGSAILHF. The chain links TRBV6-5 to TRBJ1-6; the D gene is possibly TRBD1 (5 bases). Trimming shortened V by 6 bases and J by 15 bases, and 21 bases separated the two germline ends. This CDR3 has 14 amino acids. Per the germline V gene, CDR1 is MNHEY and CDR2 is SVGAGI.

This clonotype was counted at least ten times. The V gene is TRBV11-2, the J gene TRBJ2-1; tentatively, D is TRBD2 (6 bases). V lost 1 base, J lost 2 bases, and 15 bases lay in between. CDR3 length: 17 amino acids. The germline V gene encodes CDR1 SGHAT and CDR2 FQNNGV. CDR3 coding DNA: TGTGCCAGCAGCTTAGCATCGCAACTAGCCCCCTACAATGAGCAGTTCTTC. Amino acids: CASSLASQLAPYNEQFF.

The gene calls are TRBV7-9 and TRBJ2-7, with D perhaps matching TRBD1 or TRBD2 (5 bases each). The CDR3 covers 13 residues. Trimming took 5 bases from V and 3 from J, leaving 11 bases between them. Per germline, CDR1 SEHNR and CDR2 FQNEAQ (reference sequence). This chain's CDR3 is CASSAGTVYEQYF. The CDR3 DNA sequence: TGTGCCAGCAGCGCAGGGACCGTCTACGAGCAGTACTTC.

This clonotype was recorded many times. The rearrangement joins TRBV20-1 to TRBJ2-1; 9 bases match TRBD2. Germline trimming cut 2 bases from V and 4 bases from J; bases unmatched to any gene: 3. The CDR3 length is 14 residues. Germline V lookup: CDR1 DFQATT, CDR2 SNEGSKA (reference sequence). This CDR3 reads CSARRSGGYNEQFF. Written as DNA, the CDR3 is TGCAGTGCTAGACGTAGCGGGGGATACAATGAGCAGTTCTTC.

This clonotype was detected many times. CDR3 bases: TGTGCCAGCAGCCGAGCAGGGGTCAATGAGCAGTTCTTC. Translating it yields CASSRAGVNEQFF. The chain uses TRBV27 and TRBJ2-1, with D maybe TRBD1 (6 bases). CDR1 is MNHEY, CDR2 SMNVEV, per germline (reference sequence). CDR3 length equals 13 residues. Trimming removed 6 bases from V and 6 bases from J, with 12 bases in between.

This rearrangement joins TRBV6-2 or TRBV6-3 to TRBJ2-3; the D is unclear. The CDR3 extends over 14 amino acids. CDR1 and CDR2 (germline): MNHEY, SVGEGT. V was pared by 7 bases and J by 0 bases, with 11 bases between. DNA for the CDR3: TGTGCCAGCATGCGAACAGCCAGCACAGATACGCAGTATTTT. Its translation: CASMRTASTDTQYF.